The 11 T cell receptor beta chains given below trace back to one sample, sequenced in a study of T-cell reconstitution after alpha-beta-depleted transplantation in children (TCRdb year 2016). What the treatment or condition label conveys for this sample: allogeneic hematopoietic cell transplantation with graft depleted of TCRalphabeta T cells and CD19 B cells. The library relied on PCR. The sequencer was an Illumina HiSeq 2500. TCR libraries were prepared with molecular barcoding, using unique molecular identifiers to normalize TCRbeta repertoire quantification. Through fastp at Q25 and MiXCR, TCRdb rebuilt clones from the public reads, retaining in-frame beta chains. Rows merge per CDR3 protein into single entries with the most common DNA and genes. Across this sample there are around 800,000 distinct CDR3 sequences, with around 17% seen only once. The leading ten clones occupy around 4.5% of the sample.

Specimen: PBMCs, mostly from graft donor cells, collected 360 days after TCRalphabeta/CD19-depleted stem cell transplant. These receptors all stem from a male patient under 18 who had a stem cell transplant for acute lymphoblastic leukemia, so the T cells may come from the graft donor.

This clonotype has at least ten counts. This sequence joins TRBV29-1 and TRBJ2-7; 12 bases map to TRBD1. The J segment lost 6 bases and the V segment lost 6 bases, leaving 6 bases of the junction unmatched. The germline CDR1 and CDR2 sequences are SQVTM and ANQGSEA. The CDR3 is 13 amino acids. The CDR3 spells CSVTGTGGSEQYF. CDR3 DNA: TGCAGCGTAACCGGGACAGGGGGCTCCGAGCAGTACTTC.

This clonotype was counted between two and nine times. In DNA, the CDR3 is TGCGCCAGCAGCTTCTGGGAAGAGACCCAGTACTTC. Residues: CASSFWEETQYF. The chain recombines TRBV5-1 with TRBJ2-5; D ambiguous. With 2 bases removed from V and 3 bases from J, the gap between germline ends came to 5 bases. Germline values: CDR1 SGHRS, CDR2 YFSETQ. This CDR3 has 12 amino acids.

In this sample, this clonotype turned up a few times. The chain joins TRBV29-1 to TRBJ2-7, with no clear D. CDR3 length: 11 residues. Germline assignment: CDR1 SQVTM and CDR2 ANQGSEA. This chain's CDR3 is CSCRSYYEQYF. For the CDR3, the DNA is TGCTCATGCAGGAGCTACTACGAGCAGTACTTC.

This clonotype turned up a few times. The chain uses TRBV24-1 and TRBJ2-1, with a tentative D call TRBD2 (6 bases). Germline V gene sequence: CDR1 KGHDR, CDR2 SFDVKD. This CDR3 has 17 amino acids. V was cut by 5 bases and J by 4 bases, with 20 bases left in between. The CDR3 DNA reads TGTGCCACCAGTGTGGAGGGGACCGGGACCATATACAATGAGCAGTTCTTC. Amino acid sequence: CATSVEGTGTIYNEQFF.

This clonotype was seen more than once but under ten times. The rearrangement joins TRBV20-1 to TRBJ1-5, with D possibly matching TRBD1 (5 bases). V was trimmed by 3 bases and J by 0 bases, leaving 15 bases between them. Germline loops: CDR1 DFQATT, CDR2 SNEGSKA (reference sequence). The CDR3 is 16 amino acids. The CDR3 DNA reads TGCAGTGCTAGGGAGTGGGGGGACCTTAGCAATCAGCCCCAGCATTTT. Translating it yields CSAREWGDLSNQPQHF.

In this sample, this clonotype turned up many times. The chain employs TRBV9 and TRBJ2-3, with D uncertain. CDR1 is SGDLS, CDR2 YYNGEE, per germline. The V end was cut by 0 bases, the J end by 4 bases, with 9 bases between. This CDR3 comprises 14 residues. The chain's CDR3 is CASSVESRSDTQYF. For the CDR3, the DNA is TGTGCCAGCAGCGTAGAGTCCCGGTCAGATACGCAGTATTTT.

CDR3 sequence reads: CASTGGPLQETQYF. The CDR3 region has the DNA TGTGCCTCCACTGGAGGGCCCCTTCAAGAGACCCAGTACTTC. The chain combines TRBV10-3 with TRBJ2-5; D is perhaps TRBD2 (6 bases). V was cut by 11 bases and J by 2 bases, with 18 bases left in between. The germline V gene encodes CDR1 ENHRY and CDR2 SYGVKD. The CDR3 consists of 14 residues.

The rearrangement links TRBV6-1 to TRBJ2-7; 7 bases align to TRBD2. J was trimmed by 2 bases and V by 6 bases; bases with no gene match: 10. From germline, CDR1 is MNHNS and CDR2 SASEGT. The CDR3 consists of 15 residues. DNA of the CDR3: TGTGCCAGCAGACCTTCCGGGACTAATGCCTACGAGCAGTACTTC. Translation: CASRPSGTNAYEQYF.

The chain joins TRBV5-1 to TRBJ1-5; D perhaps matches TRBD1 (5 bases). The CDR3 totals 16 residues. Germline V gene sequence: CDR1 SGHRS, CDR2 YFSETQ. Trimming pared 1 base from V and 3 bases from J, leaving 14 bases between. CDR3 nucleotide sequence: TGCGCCAGCAGCTTGACCGCCGGGGGTGCCAATCAGCCCCAGCATTTT. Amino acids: CASSLTAGGANQPQHF.

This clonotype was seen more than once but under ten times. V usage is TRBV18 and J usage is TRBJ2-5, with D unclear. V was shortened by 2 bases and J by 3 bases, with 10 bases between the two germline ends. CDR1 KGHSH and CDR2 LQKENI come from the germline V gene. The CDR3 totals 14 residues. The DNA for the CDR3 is TGTGCCAGCTCACCAAGCCCTATCAAAGAGACCCAGTACTTC. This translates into CASSPSPIKETQYF.

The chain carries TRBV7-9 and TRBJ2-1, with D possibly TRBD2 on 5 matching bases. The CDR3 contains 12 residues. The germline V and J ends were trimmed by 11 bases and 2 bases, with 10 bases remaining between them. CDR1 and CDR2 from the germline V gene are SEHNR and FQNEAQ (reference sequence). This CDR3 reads CAGEIAYNEQFF. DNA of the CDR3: TGTGCCGGGGAGATCGCCTACAATGAGCAGTTCTTC.